The clone carrying this T cell receptor (beta chain) was detected only a few times. V was cut by 5 bases and J by 4 bases, with 20 bases left in between. CDR3 length: 17 amino acids. The germline V gene encodes CDR1 MNHEY and CDR2 SMNVEV (reference sequence). The data were taken from a study of CD8+ T cells in alopecia areata. Investigators isolated RNA and reverse transcribed it into cDNA to act as the sequencing template. The table came from immunoSEQ multiplex PCR; TCRdb's copy has only in-frame clones and leaves some out. The data contain 110,000 to 150,000 clones, under 60% of them singletons. This specimen consisted of CD4+ T cells sorted from blood, obtained at week 0. J is TRBJ2-2 and V is TRBV27; the D call may be TRBD1 or TRBD2 (6 bases each). The TCR was taken from a human donor with alopecia areata. The CDR3 protein is CASSPNGRGPSTGELFF. The CDR3 DNA follows: TGTGCCAGCAGTCCAAACGGCCGGGGGCCAAGCACCGGGGAGCTGTTTTTT.